This T cell receptor (beta chain) derives from a study of CD8+ T cells in alopecia areata. Study-wide background: Each of the treated patients was given oral tofacitinib, 5 to 10 mg twice daily, for moderate-to-severe alopecia areata. Treated patients were scored for severity by percent of scalp affected.

RNA was extracted and reverse transcribed into cDNA as the sequencing template. Only in-frame clones appear in the TCRdb table, and some are missing; sequencing was by immunoSEQ multiplex PCR. The table includes 200,000 or so clones, more than 30% detected once. As for this clone: Its antigen is still unknown.

General observations from the study: It was observed that many expanded lesional clones persisted in scalp and blood during tofacitinib.

Treatment here: oral pan-JAK inhibitor, 5-10 mg twice daily. The clonotype comes from a human donor with alopecia areata. Here the sequenced sample was CD4+ T cells sorted from blood, taken between weeks 30 and 35, from a patient treated with tofacitinib.

The CDR3 DNA reads TGCAGCGTTTTCCTCCTGGACAGGGTCCCCAATCGGTATGGCTACACCTTC. It codes for CSVFLLDRVPNRYGYTF. This chain connects TRBV29-1 to TRBJ1-2; TRBD1 matches 8 bases. Germline V gene sequence: CDR1 SQVTM, CDR2 ANQGSEA. V lost 5 bases, J lost 5 bases, and 19 bases stayed unmatched. There are 17 residues in the CDR3.